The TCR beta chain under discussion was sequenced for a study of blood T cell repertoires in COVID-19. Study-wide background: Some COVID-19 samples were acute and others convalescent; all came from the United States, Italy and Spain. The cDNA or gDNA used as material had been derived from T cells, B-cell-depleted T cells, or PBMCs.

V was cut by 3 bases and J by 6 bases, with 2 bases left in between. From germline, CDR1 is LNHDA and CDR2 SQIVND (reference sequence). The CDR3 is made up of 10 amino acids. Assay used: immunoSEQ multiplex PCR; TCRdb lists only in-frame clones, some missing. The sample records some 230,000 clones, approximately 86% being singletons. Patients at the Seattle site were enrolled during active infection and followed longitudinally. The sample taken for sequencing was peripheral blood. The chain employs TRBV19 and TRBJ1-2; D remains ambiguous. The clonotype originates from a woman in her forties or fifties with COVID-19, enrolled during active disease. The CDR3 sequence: CASSINGYTF. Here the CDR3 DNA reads TGTGCCAGTAGTATCAATGGCTACACCTTC.